A selection of T cell receptor beta chains follows, all from one sample in a study of T cell repertoires in aging, cancer and after chemotherapy. TCRdb ran MiXCR on the multiplex PCR reads and lists one entry per CDR3 protein. The sample consists of over 8,500 distinct CDR3 sequences, about 42% of them appearing once. Sequencing was carried out using blood. The receptors stem from a human donor in good health. CDR3s include the opening cysteine and the closing phenylalanine or tryptophan. Each record gives: D gene, V gene, clone size, J gene, CDR3 length, CDR3 protein, CDR3 DNA. The D gene is left open where the match is weak. Clone size is shown for a subset of rows, as once, few, many or a class of expanded clone.

d_gene: NA
v_gene: TRBV24-1
abundance: NA
j_gene: TRBJ2-2
len: 14
CDR3aa: CATGFKGNTGELFF
CDR3nt: TGTGCCACGGGCTTTAAGGGGAACACCGGGGAGCTGTTTTTT

d_gene: NA
v_gene: TRBV5-6
abundance: few
j_gene: TRBJ1-4
len: 13
CDR3aa: CASSSDKTEKLFF
CDR3nt: TGTGCCAGCAGCAGCGACAAGACAGAGAAACTGTTTTTT

d_gene: NA
v_gene: TRBV7-3
abundance: NA
j_gene: TRBJ1-5
len: 13
CDR3aa: CASSTGANQPQHF
CDR3nt: TGTGCCAGCAGCACTGGGGCTAATCAGCCCCAGCATTTT

d_gene: NA
v_gene: TRBV30
abundance: NA
j_gene: TRBJ1-6
len: 15
CDR3aa: CAWSGKQGPNSPLHF
CDR3nt: TGTGCCTGGAGTGGTAAACAGGGTCCAAATTCACCCCTCCACTTT

d_gene: NA
v_gene: TRBV27
abundance: NA
j_gene: TRBJ2-6
len: 13
CDR3aa: CASTSSGANVLTF
CDR3nt: TGTGCCAGCACTTCGTCTGGGGCCAACGTCCTGACTTTC

d_gene: TRBD2
v_gene: TRBV9
abundance: NA
j_gene: TRBJ2-3
len: 15
CDR3aa: CASTKGAGELDTQYF
CDR3nt: TGTGCCAGCACGAAAGGAGCGGGGGAACTAGATACGCAGTATTTT

d_gene: NA
v_gene: TRBV28
abundance: NA
j_gene: TRBJ1-1
len: 10
CDR3aa: CAVGDREAFF
CDR3nt: TGTGCCGTAGGGGATAGGGAGGCTTTCTTT

d_gene: NA
v_gene: TRBV7-2
abundance: NA
j_gene: TRBJ2-7
len: 16
CDR3aa: CASSLAAVTGSYEQYF
CDR3nt: TGTGCCAGCAGCTTAGCGGCAGTGACGGGCTCCTACGAGCAGTACTTC

d_gene: NA
v_gene: TRBV6-2/TRBV6-3
abundance: NA
j_gene: TRBJ1-2
len: 13
CDR3aa: CASSYTIGDGYTF
CDR3nt: TGTGCCAGCAGTTACACCATAGGAGATGGCTACACCTTC

d_gene: NA
v_gene: TRBV12-3/TRBV12-4
abundance: NA
j_gene: TRBJ2-2
len: 18
CDR3aa: CASSLISGGPTNTGELFF
CDR3nt: TGTGCCAGCAGTTTGATCTCCGGCGGACCCACGAACACCGGGGAGCTGTTTTTT

d_gene: NA
v_gene: TRBV28
abundance: NA
j_gene: TRBJ1-4
len: 15
CDR3aa: CASSTSGLANEKLFF
CDR3nt: TGTGCCAGCAGCACATCGGGGTTGGCTAATGAAAAACTGTTTTTT

d_gene: NA
v_gene: TRBV28
abundance: NA
j_gene: TRBJ2-5
len: 16
CDR3aa: CASSLRVGLSGETQYF
CDR3nt: TGTGCCAGCAGTTTAAGGGTTGGACTAAGTGGGGAGACCCAGTACTTC

d_gene: NA
v_gene: TRBV6-1
abundance: NA
j_gene: TRBJ2-1
len: 17
CDR3aa: CASSEAEYLGGYNEQFF
CDR3nt: TGTGCCAGCAGTGAAGCGGAGTACTTAGGGGGATACAATGAGCAGTTCTTC

d_gene: NA
v_gene: TRBV6-5
abundance: NA
j_gene: TRBJ1-1
len: 14
CDR3aa: CASSYDRRNTEAFF
CDR3nt: TGTGCCAGCAGTTACGACAGGAGGAACACTGAAGCTTTCTTT

d_gene: NA
v_gene: TRBV28
abundance: once
j_gene: TRBJ1-2
len: 13
CDR3aa: CASTVAGDYGYTF
CDR3nt: TGTGCCAGCACCGTCGCAGGGGACTATGGCTACACCTTC

d_gene: NA
v_gene: TRBV6-5
abundance: few
j_gene: TRBJ1-3
len: 11
CDR3aa: CASNRENTIYF
CDR3nt: TGTGCCAGCAACAGGGAGAACACCATATATTTT

d_gene: NA
v_gene: TRBV29-1
abundance: medium-sized
j_gene: TRBJ1-3
len: 14
CDR3aa: CSVVGQSSGNTIYF
CDR3nt: TGCAGCGTTGTTGGCCAGAGCTCTGGAAACACCATATATTTT

d_gene: TRBD1
v_gene: TRBV5-1
abundance: NA
j_gene: TRBJ1-2
len: 14
CDR3aa: CASRADRGRVGYTF
CDR3nt: TGCGCCAGCAGAGCAGACAGGGGGCGAGTTGGCTACACCTTC

d_gene: NA
v_gene: TRBV6-5
abundance: few
j_gene: TRBJ2-3
len: 14
CDR3aa: CASSYSTATDTQYF
CDR3nt: TGTGCCAGCAGTTACTCCACAGCCACAGATACGCAGTATTTT

d_gene: NA
v_gene: TRBV20-1
abundance: NA
j_gene: TRBJ2-3
len: 14
CDR3aa: CSARVAGVTDTQYF
CDR3nt: TGCAGTGCTAGGGTTGCTGGAGTCACAGATACGCAGTATTTT

d_gene: TRBD1
v_gene: TRBV29-1
abundance: few
j_gene: TRBJ1-1
len: 13
CDR3aa: CSASGTGNTEAFF
CDR3nt: TGCAGCGCCAGCGGGACAGGGAACACTGAAGCTTTCTTT

d_gene: TRBD2
v_gene: TRBV5-1
abundance: NA
j_gene: TRBJ2-1
len: 16
CDR3aa: CASSLELAGAYNEQFF
CDR3nt: TGCGCCAGCAGCTTGGAGCTAGCGGGAGCCTACAATGAGCAGTTCTTC

d_gene: TRBD2
v_gene: TRBV19
abundance: once
j_gene: TRBJ2-5
len: 15
CDR3aa: CASSIGSGGRETQYF
CDR3nt: TGTGCCAGTAGTATCGGTAGCGGGGGCCGGGAGACCCAGTACTTC

d_gene: NA
v_gene: TRBV4-2
abundance: NA
j_gene: TRBJ1-3
len: 18
CDR3aa: CASSLRSMGGNSGNTIYF
CDR3nt: TGTGCCAGCAGCCTCCGTTCCATGGGGGGAAACTCTGGAAACACCATATATTTT

d_gene: NA
v_gene: TRBV5-6
abundance: few
j_gene: TRBJ1-2
len: 13
CDR3aa: CASSLGSGYGYTF
CDR3nt: TGTGCCAGCAGCTTGGGGTCGGGATATGGCTACACCTTC

d_gene: TRBD1
v_gene: TRBV29-1
abundance: medium-sized
j_gene: TRBJ1-2
len: 13
CDR3aa: CSVGGTGQDGYTF
CDR3nt: TGCAGCGTGGGGGGGACAGGGCAGGATGGCTACACCTTC

d_gene: NA
v_gene: TRBV6-1
abundance: NA
j_gene: TRBJ2-7
len: 12
CDR3aa: CASSAQSYEQYF
CDR3nt: TGTGCCAGCAGTGCACAGTCCTACGAGCAGTACTTC

d_gene: NA
v_gene: TRBV19
abundance: NA
j_gene: TRBJ2-7
len: 15
CDR3aa: CASSTRTGASIGQYF
CDR3nt: TGTGCCAGTAGTACCCGGACGGGCGCTTCCATTGGGCAGTACTTC

d_gene: TRBD1
v_gene: TRBV30
abundance: NA
j_gene: TRBJ2-5
len: 12
CDR3aa: CAWGQGQETQYF
CDR3nt: TGTGCCTGGGGACAGGGTCAAGAGACCCAGTACTTC

d_gene: NA
v_gene: TRBV6-1
abundance: few
j_gene: TRBJ2-1
len: 15
CDR3aa: CASTARQSSYNEQFF
CDR3nt: TGTGCCAGCACCGCAAGACAGTCCTCCTACAATGAGCAGTTCTTC

d_gene: NA
v_gene: TRBV30
abundance: NA
j_gene: TRBJ1-6
len: 18
CDR3aa: CAWSAATRGLNDNSPLHF
CDR3nt: TGTGCCTGGAGTGCCGCTACCCGGGGGCTGAACGATAATTCACCCCTCCACTTT

d_gene: NA
v_gene: TRBV12-3/TRBV12-4
abundance: few
j_gene: TRBJ2-3
len: 14
CDR3aa: CASSLSGGTDTQYF
CDR3nt: TGTGCCAGCAGTTTATCTGGGGGTACAGATACGCAGTATTTT

d_gene: NA
v_gene: TRBV4-2
abundance: few
j_gene: TRBJ1-2
len: 15
CDR3aa: CASSQVWTANYGYTF
CDR3nt: TGCGCCAGCAGCCAAGTATGGACGGCAAATTATGGCTACACCTTC

d_gene: NA
v_gene: TRBV6-5
abundance: NA
j_gene: TRBJ2-2
len: 14
CDR3aa: CASSEMGDTGELFF
CDR3nt: TGTGCCAGCAGTGAAATGGGGGACACCGGGGAGCTGTTTTTT

d_gene: NA
v_gene: TRBV4-2
abundance: few
j_gene: TRBJ2-2
len: 15
CDR3aa: CASSQGGANTGELFF
CDR3nt: TGTGCCAGCAGCCAGGGCGGTGCGAACACCGGGGAGCTGTTTTTT

d_gene: TRBD2
v_gene: TRBV4-3
abundance: NA
j_gene: TRBJ2-3
len: 15
CDR3aa: CASSLAGAVTDTQYF
CDR3nt: TGCGCCAGCAGCTTAGCGGGAGCGGTCACAGATACGCAGTATTTT

d_gene: NA
v_gene: TRBV4-2
abundance: NA
j_gene: TRBJ1-3
len: 14
CDR3aa: CASSLAGAGNTIYF
CDR3nt: TGTGCCAGCAGCTTGGCGGGGGCCGGAAACACCATATATTTT

d_gene: NA
v_gene: TRBV12-3/TRBV12-4
abundance: few
j_gene: TRBJ1-3
len: 13
CDR3aa: CASRVTSGNTIYF
CDR3nt: TGTGCCAGCAGAGTTACCTCTGGAAACACCATATATTTT

d_gene: TRBD2
v_gene: TRBV6-6
abundance: NA
j_gene: TRBJ2-3
len: 15
CDR3aa: CASSLSGASKDTQYF
CDR3nt: TGTGCCAGCAGTTTGAGCGGGGCTTCCAAGGATACGCAGTATTTT